This T cell receptor beta chain appears in the sequencing data of a study of T-cell memory formation after mild COVID-19. Study context: Largely donor-specific sequence clusters came from two donors. Study-wide results and limits: Pre-infection memory already had some responding clones, implying cross-reactive memory joined. CD4+ bias marked clones expanding day 15 to 37, unlike balanced contracting clones.

The CDR3 extends over 14 amino acids. Germline V gives CDR1 SGHRS, CDR2 YFSETQ. Trimming removed 4 bases from V and 0 bases from J, with 10 bases in between. TCRdb re-derived calls from the 5' RACE reads in MiXCR, one entry per CDR3 protein. The table shows about 320,000 distinct CDR3 sequences, with roughly an eighth occurring only once. For this clonotype: Its antigen is not known.

This TCR came from a man aged 18-30 years who had mild COVID-19 (a few samples of this study predate the infection). Cell type and time point are not known. The sample was PBMCs or a T cell subset sorted from them (not recorded which). The chain joins TRBV5-1 to TRBJ1-2; no definite D call. The CDR3: CASSAGPTNYGYTF. The DNA of the CDR3 is TGCGCCAGCAGCGCCGGACCTACTAACTATGGCTACACCTTC.